Following are 5 T cell receptor beta chains from one sample sequenced in a study of T cells in localized non-small cell lung cancer. The repertoire was sequenced with immunoSEQ multiplex PCR; TCRdb's copy has only in-frame clones and lacks some. Altogether around 950 clones are present, more than 20% being singletons, with the ten largest covering 10%. The starting material was normal lung tissue next to the tumor, obtained before any cancer treatment. The receptors stem from a woman aged 35-75 years with stage III squamous cell lung carcinoma.

The CDR3 DNA follows: TGTGCCAGCAGTGAAGAAGGCCAGCTCTGGAGGTACTTC. This gives the protein CASSEEGQLWRYF. This sequence joins TRBV6-1 and TRBJ2-7; D remains ambiguous. This CDR3 is 13 amino acids long. The V and J ends lost 1 base and 12 bases respectively, with 16 bases between them. CDR1 is MNHNS, CDR2 SASEGT, per germline.

The chain recombines TRBV11-3 with TRBJ2-1, with 9 nucleotides matching TRBD2. Losses at the gene ends were 3 bases for V and 6 bases for J; bases not matched to a gene: 6. CDR3 size: 15 residues. Germline V gene lookup returns CDR1 SGHNT and CDR2 YENEEA. CDR3 bases: TGTGCCAGCAGCTTGAGGCTAGCGGGGAGCAATGAGCAGTTCTTC. It is translated as CASSLRLAGSNEQFF.

The chain links TRBV18 to TRBJ2-3; D is ambiguous. The CDR3 loop spans 16 amino acids. CDR1 is KGHSH and CDR2 is LQKENI in the germline V gene. Between the trimmed V and J ends, which lost 2 bases and 0 bases, there was a span of 12 bases. CDR3 sequence: CASSPFESSSTDTQYF. CDR3 bases: TGTGCCAGCTCACCATTCGAGAGCTCTAGCACAGATACGCAGTATTTT.

The chain links TRBV25-1 to TRBJ2-3; D gene uncertain. Germline CDR1 MGHDK, CDR2 SYGVNS. The CDR3 totals 14 residues. Trimming took 5 bases from V and 1 from J, leaving 10 bases between them. The CDR3 region is CASSNPVGTDTQYF. CDR3 in DNA: TGTGCCAGCAGTAACCCAGTGGGCACAGATACGCAGTATTTT.

This clone is deemed medium-sized (0.01 to 0.1%). CDR3 nucleotide sequence: TGTGCCAGCAGCAACCTCGGAGCCGGGACAGGGGGGACTGAAGCTTTCTTT. This encodes CASSNLGAGTGGTEAFF. This chain uses TRBV11-3 with TRBJ1-1; 11 bases agree with TRBD1. Germline values: CDR1 SGHNT, CDR2 YENEEA. The CDR3 extends over 17 amino acids. V shed 5 bases and J 5 bases; nucleotides not matched to a gene: 13.